The T cell receptor (beta chain) under discussion was sequenced for a study of cytomegalovirus exposure and HLA in healthy donors (dated by TCRdb to 2016 to 2017). Context from the whole study: An earlier analysis of approximately 550 of the donors reported approximately 300 Gb of sequence data and about 100 million unique TCR beta sequences from 150 million to 200 million T cells. An early release covering roughly 600 HLA-typed donors comprised approximately 300 gigabases of sequencing data and about 90 million unique TCR sequences. Among the 398 genotyped donors, around 81% belonged to the genetic ancestry cluster associated with self-reported Caucasian donors. The study was designed to test whether signatures of past pathogen exposure could be identified by cataloging public T cell receptors. The study used immunosequencing to profile the T cell repertoires of 600 to 850 subjects and linked those repertoires to cytomegalovirus serostatus. Along with the approximately 620-subject first cohort, a separate validation cohort of about 110 different subjects was used. To predict cytomegalovirus infection status, the study combined high-throughput TCR immunosequencing, statistical association of individual TCRs with disease status, and machine learning. A later analysis re-examined previously published TCR beta repertoires from several hundred donors and added high-resolution HLA genotyping to investigate patterns of TCR occurrence. Rather than using new phenotypic data, the later analysis identified candidate immune exposures from TCR beta sequences and from how often those sequences occurred across donors. An earlier analysis of 587 of the donors used high-throughput TCR beta sequencing to judge whether each TCR beta V gene segment behaved as functional or pseudogenic. Alongside the repertoire data, information on donor age, sex, ethnicity and CMV serostatus was compiled. A later genetic analysis took genome-wide SNP genotypes for about 55% of the 666 donors and used that subset as a discovery cohort. All discovery cohort repertoires had been generated on a single sequencing platform. Both class I and class II loci were covered by HLA typing, at four-digit resolution. Typing coverage differed by locus: A, B, C, DRB1 and DQB1 were typed in about 620-630 donors, DQA1 in about 500, DPA1 in over 600, and DPB1 in 472. About five DR-DQ haplotypes were treated as single units for association and clustering because of strong linkage in the cohort. Among 350 to 400 genotyped donors of the cohort, an average of approximately 250,000 unique TCR beta nucleotide sequences were sequenced per donor, roughly 20% of them non-productive. Here is what the overall study found, with its caveats: In vitro tests confirmed that a few of the cytomegalovirus-associated TCR beta chains recognize cytomegalovirus antigens. A further reported finding was that TCR beta sequences accurately predicted the HLA-A and HLA-B alleles for most subjects in the first cohort. A total of roughly 160 TCR beta chains were listed by the study as associated with cytomegalovirus. Because the 87-base-pair reads could not distinguish some IMGT-functional V segments, including TRBV6-2 and TRBV6-3, those segments were excluded. According to a later analysis, TCR association rates differed among HLA loci, with DRB1 alleles showing the most associated TCRs and HLA-C alleles showing the fewest. In a later analysis, HLA-associated TCR beta chains showed more clonal expansion and lower generation probabilities than non-associated chains that were equally common. Because HLA typing was unavailable for some donors at each locus, only the typed subset was used in association tests. A cluster of highly shared sequence variants was judged likely to be a technical artifact of the sequencing pipeline. In a later analysis, more than 15,000 TCR beta sequences were associated with specific HLA alleles at a false discovery rate of 0.05. An association between a missense DCLRE1C variant and V-gene and J-gene trimming of TCR beta chains was found in a later genetic analysis and replicated in an independent cohort. An earlier analysis of approximately 590 of the donors showed that most TCR beta V segments appeared in productive rearrangements either about 87% or about 30% of the time, which broadly matched IMGT annotations. Sequencing depth was assumed to be roughly uniform across donors in the presence/absence analyses, though that assumption may not hold. Linkage disequilibrium might explain the correlated functional status among segregating V segments, but an unknown experimental factor could not be ruled out. In a later genetic analysis, fewer N-insertions in productive TCRs were reported among donors in an Asian-associated ancestry cluster than the roughly 670-donor mean. Across donors, most TCR sequences were observed very rarely, whereas some public TCRs were present in many individuals. Several of the top co-occurrence clusters appeared to be linked to parvovirus B19, influenza, CMV and Epstein-Barr virus, according to a later analysis. The authors suggested that the approach could potentially be generalized to other disease states and immunological phenotypes. Immune exposure information for the cohort was limited to CMV serostatus. The classifier was reported to diagnose cytomegalovirus status with high specificity and sensitivity in both the original and validation cohorts. Assigning TCR associations to individual alleles was difficult when HLA alleles, especially DR and DQ, strongly co-occurred. According to a later analysis, most CMV-associated TCR beta chains appeared to be HLA-restricted, and the HLA associations seemed to be driven largely by CMV exposure. The cohort was sequenced for TCR beta chains only, and without alpha or paired-chain data the features that could be detected were limited. Roughly 15 rarely observed V segments, including chromosome 9 orphons, were excluded from the earlier analysis of approximately 500 of the donors because counts were too low.

The cohort comprised more than 550 healthy bone marrow donors. At the time of sampling, all cohort members were nominally healthy, though unrecorded immune exposures were likely present. The donor tested CMV seronegative, placing the donor among the 350 to 400 seronegative members of the cohort. Every donor gave a peripheral blood sample, and the peripheral blood mononuclear cells from that sample were used for TCR beta sequencing. The Qiagen DNeasy Blood Extraction Kit was used to extract genomic DNA from the blood cell samples. The CDR3 has 12 amino acids, counting the end cysteine and phenylalanine. The read is trimmed to its CDR3 DNA, 36 bases read in frame from base 1. Trimming removed 8 bases from V and 1 base from J, leaving 10 bases between the germline ends. CDR1 GTSNPN and CDR2 SVGIG are derived from the germline V gene (reference sequence). To prepare the library, the immunoSEQ multiplex PCR assay was applied. The multiplex PCR relied on a mix of 60 forward primers for TCR Vbeta segments and 13 reverse primers for TCR Jbeta segments. The CDR3 region of rearranged TCR beta genes was amplified from genomic DNA by a multiplex PCR assay. On the Illumina HiSeq System, the amplified TCR beta libraries were sequenced as 87-base-pair reads. Per the authors' processing: A later analysis tallied roughly 76 million unique TCR beta chains across the 610 or so repertoires, and some 10 million of those chains were shared by two or more donors. To remove PCR and sequencing errors, raw reads were error-corrected and collapsed into unique sequences using a nearest-neighbor algorithm that merged closely related sequences. Alignment of CDR3 sequences to IMGT reference sequences was used to assign V, D and J gene segments. For a sequence to be retained, a match of at least six nucleotides was required to both a V gene segment and a J gene segment. A rearrangement was called productive if the CDR3 had no stop codons and remained in frame with V and J, and every other rearrangement was called non-productive. Following IMGT convention, CDR3 was defined as the stretch from the second conserved V-encoded cysteine to the conserved J-encoded phenylalanine. The earlier analysis of a few hundred of the donors excluded any sequence lacking an unambiguous match to a single V gene segment. An earlier analysis of 587 of the donors called V segments functional above 56.7% productive rearrangements and segregating when the between-donor standard deviation exceeded 5%. A statistical classification framework was built to diagnose cytomegalovirus status from the catalog of TCR beta chain sequences. In a later analysis, TCR nucleotide sequences were compared against IMGT/GENE-DB human TR gene sequences so that V and J genes could be assigned. Using the TCRdist pipeline, a later analysis assigned CDR3 sequences along with most-parsimonious VDJ recombination scenarios. In a later analysis, each TCR beta chain was defined by its CDR3 amino acid sequence together with its V-gene family, and reads lacking a unique V-gene family were excluded. In a later analysis, 500 to 700 highly shared, low-generation-probability nucleotide sequences were removed to address suspected cross-contamination and a sequencing artifact. A later analysis calculated a clonal expansion index for each public chain from normalized within-repertoire ranks of inferred template counts. Generation probabilities in a later analysis came from a VDJ recombination model fitted to out-of-frame rearrangements, and those results were checked against IGoR. In a later analysis, TCR-TCR, TCR-HLA and TCR-CMV co-occurrence was scored with hypergeometric tests, and a repertoire-size bias correction was applied to TCR pairs. False discovery rates were estimated in a later analysis by permuting HLA or CMV assignments 20 times. In a later analysis, co-occurring TCRs were grouped using DBSCAN, with TCRdist sequence similarity added in when clustering inside HLA-allele-positive subsets. Repertoires with fewer than 30,000 or more than 120,000 public chains were left out of co-occurrence clustering, as were about five repertoires with anomalous nucleotide sharing. Here the immuneACCESS table is served through TCRdb, limited to in-frame sequences with V and J called. Missing clones are a known gap in these copies; in checked studies unresolved V genes cover under half, and the rest lacks a known reason. V and J calls and clone size are given by that table; D and trimming were obtained from the DNA. The sample contains around 140,000 clones, 75% to 90% of them found a single time. Jointly, the top ten make up less than 3% of the sample.

To note about this clone: It lacks a known antigen. Base qualities are not at hand, and no much larger clone is one base apart.

The sequence was obtained from a woman in her thirties in good health and CMV-seronegative. Input material: PBMCs. The sequence links TRBV30 to TRBJ2-3; TRBD2 is a weak D gene call, 6 bases matching. The nucleotide sequence reads as follows: TGTGCCGGGGGGAGTGGCACAGATACGCAGTATTTT. It is translated as CAGGSGTDTQYF.